This T cell receptor beta chain derives from a study of early T cells in non-severe SARS-CoV-2 infection. The wider study: From unsorted whole blood, bulk RNA was sequenced, and the chains remained unpaired. Whole-study results and caveats: VDJdb matching skewed toward anti-spike CD8 responses, missing private and CD4 specificities.

In this sample, this clonotype turned up a few times. Its target is not known. The CDR3 consists of 12 residues. The V gene lost 5 bases and the J gene lost 8 bases, with 13 bases spanning the gap. Germline assignment: CDR1 DFQATT and CDR2 SNEGSKA (reference sequence). Separate cDNA molecules each had unique molecular identifiers attached to them. TCRdb re-derived calls from the 5' RACE reads in MiXCR, one entry per CDR3 protein. The sample yields tens of thousands of distinct CDR3 sequences, 14% seen once. Sequenced material: whole blood. The clonotype comes from an adult who was a healthcare worker with PCR-confirmed SARS-CoV-2 infection or an uninfected control (not recorded which). The V and J genes are TRBV20-1 and TRBJ2-1; no definite D call. CDR3 in amino acids: CSARAQGYEQFF. As DNA, the CDR3 is TGCAGTGCTCGGGCCCAAGGGTATGAGCAGTTCTTC.